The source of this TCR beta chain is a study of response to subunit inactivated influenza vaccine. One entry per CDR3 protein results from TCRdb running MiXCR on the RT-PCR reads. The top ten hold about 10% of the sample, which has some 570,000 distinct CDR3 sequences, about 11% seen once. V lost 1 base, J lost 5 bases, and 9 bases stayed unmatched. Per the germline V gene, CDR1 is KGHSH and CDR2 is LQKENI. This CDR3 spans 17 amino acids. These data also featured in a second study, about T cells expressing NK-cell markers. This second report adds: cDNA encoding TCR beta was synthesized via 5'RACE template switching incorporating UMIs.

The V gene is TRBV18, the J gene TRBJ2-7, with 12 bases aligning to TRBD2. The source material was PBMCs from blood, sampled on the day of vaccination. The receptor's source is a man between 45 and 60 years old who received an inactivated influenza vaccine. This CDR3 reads CASSPRAVTSGSHEQYF. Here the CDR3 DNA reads TGTGCCAGCTCACCACGTGCCGTGACTAGCGGGAGTCACGAGCAGTACTTC.